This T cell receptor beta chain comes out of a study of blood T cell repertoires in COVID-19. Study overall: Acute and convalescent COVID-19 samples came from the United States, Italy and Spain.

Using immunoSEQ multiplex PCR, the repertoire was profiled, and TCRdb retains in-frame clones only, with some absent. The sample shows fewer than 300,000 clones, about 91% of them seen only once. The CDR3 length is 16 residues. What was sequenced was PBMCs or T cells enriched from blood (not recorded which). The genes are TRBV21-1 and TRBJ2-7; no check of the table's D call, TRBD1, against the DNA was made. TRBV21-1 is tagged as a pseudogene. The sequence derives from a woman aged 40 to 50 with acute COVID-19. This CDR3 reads CASSGHRAKSSYEQYF. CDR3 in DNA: TGTGCCAGCAGCGGTCACAGGGCGAAGAGCTCCTACGAGCAGTACTTC.